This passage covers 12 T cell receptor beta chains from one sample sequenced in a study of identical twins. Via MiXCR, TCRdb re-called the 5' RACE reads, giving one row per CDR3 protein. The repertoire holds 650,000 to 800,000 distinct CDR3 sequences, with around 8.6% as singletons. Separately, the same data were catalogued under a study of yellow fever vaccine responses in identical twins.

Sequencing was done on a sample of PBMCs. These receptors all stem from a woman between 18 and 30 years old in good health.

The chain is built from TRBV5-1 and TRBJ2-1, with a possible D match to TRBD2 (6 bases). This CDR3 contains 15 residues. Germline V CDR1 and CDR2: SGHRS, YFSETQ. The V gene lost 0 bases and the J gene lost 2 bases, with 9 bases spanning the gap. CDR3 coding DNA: TGCGCCAGCAGCTTGGTCACGGGAGCCTACAATGAGCAGTTCTTC. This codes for CASSLVTGAYNEQFF.

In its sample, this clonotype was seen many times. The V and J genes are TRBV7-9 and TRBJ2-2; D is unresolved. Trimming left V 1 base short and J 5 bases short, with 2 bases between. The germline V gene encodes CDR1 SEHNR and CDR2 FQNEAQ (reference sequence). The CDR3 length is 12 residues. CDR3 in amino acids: CASSLETGELFF. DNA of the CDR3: TGTGCCAGCAGCTTAGAGACCGGGGAGCTGTTTTTT.

The CDR3 reads CASSLGKGLQETQYF. DNA for the CDR3: TGTGCCAGCAGCTTGGGAAAGGGACTCCAAGAGACCCAGTACTTC. The chain combines TRBV5-8 with TRBJ2-5; maybe TRBD2 (6 bases). This CDR3 contains 15 residues. CDR1 and CDR2 (germline): SGHTS, YDEGEE. The V end lost 0 bases, the J end lost 1 base, and 10 bases lay between the germline ends.

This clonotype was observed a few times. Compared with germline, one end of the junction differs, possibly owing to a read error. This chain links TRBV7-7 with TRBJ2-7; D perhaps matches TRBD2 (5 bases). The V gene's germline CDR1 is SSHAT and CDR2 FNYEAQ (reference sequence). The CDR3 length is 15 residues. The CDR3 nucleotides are TGTGCTAGCAGCCGCCTCCGGGGAGAATCCTACGAGCAGTACTTC. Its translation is CASSRLRGESYEQYF.

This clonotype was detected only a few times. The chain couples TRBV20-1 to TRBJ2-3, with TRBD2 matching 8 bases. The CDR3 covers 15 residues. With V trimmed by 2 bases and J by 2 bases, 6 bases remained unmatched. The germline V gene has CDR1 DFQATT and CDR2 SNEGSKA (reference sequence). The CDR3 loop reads CSARPRGGFTDTQYF. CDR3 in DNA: TGCAGTGCTAGACCCCGGGGGGGTTTCACAGATACGCAGTATTTT.

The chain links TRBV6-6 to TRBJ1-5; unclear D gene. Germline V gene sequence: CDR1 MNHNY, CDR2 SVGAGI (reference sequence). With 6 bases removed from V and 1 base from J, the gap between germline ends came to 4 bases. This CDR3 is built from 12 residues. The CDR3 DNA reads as TGTGCCAGCAGGCTAAGCAATCAGCCCCAGCATTTT. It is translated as CASRLSNQPQHF.

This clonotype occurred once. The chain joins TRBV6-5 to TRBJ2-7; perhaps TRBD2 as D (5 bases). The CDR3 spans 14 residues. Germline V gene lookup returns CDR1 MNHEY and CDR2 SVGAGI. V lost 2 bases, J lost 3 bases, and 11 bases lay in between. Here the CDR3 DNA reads TGTGCCAGCAGTTACACTAGTGGGATCTACGAGCAGTACTTC. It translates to CASSYTSGIYEQYF.

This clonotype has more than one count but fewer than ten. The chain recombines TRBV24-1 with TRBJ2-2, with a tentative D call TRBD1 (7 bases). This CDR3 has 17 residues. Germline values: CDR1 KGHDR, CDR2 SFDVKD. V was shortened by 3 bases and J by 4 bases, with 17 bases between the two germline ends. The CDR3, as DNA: TGTGCCACCAGTGATCGGGCGGGGACAGCTGTCACCGGGGAGCTGTTTTTT. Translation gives CATSDRAGTAVTGELFF.

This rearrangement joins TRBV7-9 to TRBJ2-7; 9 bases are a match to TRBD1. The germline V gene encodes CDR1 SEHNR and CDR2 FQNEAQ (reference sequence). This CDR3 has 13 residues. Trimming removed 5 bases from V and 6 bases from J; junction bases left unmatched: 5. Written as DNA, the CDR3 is TGTGCCAGCAGCGTCCCGGGACAGGGCGAGCAGTACTTC. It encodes CASSVPGQGEQYF.

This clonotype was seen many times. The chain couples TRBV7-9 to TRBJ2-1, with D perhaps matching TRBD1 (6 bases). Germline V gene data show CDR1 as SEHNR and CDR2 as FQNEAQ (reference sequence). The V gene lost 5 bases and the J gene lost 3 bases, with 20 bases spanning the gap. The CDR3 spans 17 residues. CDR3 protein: CASSDNPDQGFYNEQFF. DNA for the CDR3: TGTGCCAGCAGCGACAACCCCGATCAGGGGTTCTACAATGAGCAGTTCTTC.

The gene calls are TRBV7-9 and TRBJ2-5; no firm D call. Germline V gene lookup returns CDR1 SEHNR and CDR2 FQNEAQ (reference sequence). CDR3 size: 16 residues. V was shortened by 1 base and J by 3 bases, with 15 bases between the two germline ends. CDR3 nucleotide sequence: TGTGCCAGCAGCTTAGAATCGGCCAGGAACGAAGAGACCCAGTACTTC. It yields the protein CASSLESARNEETQYF.

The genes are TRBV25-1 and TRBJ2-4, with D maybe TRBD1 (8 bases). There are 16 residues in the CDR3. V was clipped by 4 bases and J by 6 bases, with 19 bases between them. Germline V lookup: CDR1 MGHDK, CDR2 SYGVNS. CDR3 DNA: TGTGCCAGCAGTGGTTCGAGGACAGGGAGGGGAAACATTCAGTACTTC. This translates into CASSGSRTGRGNIQYF.